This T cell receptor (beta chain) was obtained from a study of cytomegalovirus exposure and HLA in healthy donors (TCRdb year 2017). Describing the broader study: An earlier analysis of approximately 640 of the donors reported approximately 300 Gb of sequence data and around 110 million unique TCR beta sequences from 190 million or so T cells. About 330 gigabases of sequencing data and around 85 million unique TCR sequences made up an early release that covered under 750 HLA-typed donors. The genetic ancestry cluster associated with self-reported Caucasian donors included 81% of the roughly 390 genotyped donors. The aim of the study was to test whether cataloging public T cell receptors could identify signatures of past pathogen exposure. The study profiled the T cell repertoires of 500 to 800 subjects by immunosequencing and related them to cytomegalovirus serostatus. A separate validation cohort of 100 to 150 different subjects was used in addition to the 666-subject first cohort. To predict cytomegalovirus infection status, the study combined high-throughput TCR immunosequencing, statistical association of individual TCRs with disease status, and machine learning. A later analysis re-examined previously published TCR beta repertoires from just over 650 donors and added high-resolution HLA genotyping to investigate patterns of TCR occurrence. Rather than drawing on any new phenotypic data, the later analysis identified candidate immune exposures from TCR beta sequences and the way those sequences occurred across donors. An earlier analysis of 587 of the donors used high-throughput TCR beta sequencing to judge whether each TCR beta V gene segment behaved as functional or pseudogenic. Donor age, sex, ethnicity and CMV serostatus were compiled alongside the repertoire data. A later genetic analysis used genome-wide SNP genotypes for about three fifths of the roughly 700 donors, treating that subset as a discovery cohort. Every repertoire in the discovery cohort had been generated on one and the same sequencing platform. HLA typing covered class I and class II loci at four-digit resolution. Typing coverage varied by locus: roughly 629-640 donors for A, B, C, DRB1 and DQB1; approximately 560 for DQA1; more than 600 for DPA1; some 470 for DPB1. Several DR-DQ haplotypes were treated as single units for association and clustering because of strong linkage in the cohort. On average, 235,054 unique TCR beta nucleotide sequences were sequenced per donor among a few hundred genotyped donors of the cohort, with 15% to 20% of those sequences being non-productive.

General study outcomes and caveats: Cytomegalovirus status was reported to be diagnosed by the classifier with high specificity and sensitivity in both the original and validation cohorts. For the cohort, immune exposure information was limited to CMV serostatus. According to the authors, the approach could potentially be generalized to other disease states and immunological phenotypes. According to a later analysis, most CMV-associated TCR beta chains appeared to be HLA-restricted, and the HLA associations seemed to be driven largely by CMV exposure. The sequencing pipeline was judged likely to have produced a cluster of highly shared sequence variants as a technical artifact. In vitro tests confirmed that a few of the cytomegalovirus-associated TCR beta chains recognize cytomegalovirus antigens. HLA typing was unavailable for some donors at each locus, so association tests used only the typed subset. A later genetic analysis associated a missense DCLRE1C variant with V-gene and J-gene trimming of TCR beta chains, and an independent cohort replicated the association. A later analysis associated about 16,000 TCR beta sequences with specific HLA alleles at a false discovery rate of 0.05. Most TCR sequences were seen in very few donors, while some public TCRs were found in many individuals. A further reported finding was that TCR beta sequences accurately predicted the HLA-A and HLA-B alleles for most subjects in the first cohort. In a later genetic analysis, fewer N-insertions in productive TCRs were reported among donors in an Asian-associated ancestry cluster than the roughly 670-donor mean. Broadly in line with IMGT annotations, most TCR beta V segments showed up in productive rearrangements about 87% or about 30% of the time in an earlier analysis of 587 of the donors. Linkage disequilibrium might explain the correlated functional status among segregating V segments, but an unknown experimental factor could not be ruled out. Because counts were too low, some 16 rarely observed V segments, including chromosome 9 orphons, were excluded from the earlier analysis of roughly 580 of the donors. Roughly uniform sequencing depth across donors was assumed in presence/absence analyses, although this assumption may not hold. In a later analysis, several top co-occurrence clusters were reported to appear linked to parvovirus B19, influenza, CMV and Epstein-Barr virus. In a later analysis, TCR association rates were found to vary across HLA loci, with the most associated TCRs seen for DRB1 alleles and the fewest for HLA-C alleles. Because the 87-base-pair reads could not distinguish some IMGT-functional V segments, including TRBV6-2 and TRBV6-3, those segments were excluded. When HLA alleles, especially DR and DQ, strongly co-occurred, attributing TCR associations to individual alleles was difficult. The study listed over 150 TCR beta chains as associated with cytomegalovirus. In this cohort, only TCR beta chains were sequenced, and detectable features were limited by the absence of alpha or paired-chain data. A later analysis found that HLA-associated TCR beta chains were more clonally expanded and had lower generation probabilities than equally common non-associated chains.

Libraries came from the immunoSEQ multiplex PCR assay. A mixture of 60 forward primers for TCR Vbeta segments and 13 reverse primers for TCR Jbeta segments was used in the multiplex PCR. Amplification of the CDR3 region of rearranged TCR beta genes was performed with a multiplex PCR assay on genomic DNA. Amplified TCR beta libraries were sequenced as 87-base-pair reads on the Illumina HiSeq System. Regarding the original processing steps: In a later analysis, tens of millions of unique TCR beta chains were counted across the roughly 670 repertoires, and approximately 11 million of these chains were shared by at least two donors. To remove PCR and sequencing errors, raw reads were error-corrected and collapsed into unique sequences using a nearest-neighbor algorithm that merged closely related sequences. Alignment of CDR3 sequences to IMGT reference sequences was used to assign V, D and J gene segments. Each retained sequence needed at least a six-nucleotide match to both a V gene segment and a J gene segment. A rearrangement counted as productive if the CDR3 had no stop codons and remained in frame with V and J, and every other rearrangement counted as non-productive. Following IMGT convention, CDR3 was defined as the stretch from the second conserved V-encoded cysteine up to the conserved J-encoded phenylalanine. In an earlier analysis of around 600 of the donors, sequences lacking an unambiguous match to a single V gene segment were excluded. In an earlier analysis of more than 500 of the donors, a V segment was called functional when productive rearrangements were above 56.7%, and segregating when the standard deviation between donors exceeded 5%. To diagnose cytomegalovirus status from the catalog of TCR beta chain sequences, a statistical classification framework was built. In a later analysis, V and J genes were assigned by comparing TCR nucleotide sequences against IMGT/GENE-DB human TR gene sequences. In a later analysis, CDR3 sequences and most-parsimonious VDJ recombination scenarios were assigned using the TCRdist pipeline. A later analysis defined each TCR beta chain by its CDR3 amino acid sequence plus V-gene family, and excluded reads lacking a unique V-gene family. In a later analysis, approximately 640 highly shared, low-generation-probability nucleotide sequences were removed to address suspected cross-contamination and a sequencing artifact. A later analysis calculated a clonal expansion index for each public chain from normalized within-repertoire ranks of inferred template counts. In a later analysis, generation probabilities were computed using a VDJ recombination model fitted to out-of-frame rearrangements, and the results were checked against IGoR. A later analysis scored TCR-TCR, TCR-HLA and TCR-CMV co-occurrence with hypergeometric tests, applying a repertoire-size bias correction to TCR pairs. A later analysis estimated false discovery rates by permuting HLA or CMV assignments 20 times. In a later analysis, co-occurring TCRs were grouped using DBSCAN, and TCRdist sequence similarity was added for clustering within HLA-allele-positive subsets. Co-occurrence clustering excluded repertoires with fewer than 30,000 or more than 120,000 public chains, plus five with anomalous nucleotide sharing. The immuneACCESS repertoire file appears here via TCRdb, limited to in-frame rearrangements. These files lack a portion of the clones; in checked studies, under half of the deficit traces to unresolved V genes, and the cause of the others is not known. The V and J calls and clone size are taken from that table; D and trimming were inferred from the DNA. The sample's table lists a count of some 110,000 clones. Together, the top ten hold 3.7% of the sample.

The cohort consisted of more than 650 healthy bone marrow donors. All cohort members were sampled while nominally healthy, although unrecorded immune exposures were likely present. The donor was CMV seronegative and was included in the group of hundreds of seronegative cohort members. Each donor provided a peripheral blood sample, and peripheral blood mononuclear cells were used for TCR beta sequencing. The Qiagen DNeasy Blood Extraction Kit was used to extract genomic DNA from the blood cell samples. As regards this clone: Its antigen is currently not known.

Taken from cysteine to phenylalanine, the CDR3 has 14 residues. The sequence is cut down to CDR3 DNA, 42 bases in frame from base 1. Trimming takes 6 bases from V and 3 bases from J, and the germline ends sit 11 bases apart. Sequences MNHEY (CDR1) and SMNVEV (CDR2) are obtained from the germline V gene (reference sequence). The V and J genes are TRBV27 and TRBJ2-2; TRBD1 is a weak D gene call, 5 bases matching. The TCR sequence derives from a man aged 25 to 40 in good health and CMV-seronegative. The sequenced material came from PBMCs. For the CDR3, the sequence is CASSRDRYTGELFF. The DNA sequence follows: TGTGCCAGCAGCCGAGACAGATACACCGGGGAGCTGTTTTTT.